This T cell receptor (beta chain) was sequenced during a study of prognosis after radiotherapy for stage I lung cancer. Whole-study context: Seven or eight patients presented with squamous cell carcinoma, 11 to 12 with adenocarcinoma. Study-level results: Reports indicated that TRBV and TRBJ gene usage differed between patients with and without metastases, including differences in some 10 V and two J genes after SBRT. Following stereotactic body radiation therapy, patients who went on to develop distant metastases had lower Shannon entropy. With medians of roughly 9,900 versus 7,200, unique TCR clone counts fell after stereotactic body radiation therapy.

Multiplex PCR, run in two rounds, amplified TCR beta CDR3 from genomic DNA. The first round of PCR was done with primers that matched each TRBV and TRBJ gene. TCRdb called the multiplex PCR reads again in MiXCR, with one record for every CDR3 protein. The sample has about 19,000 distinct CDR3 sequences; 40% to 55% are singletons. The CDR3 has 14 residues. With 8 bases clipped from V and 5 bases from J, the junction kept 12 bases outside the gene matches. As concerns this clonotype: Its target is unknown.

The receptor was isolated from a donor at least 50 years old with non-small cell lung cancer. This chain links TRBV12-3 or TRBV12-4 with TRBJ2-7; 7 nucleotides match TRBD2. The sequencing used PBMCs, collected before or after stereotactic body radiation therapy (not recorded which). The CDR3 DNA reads TGTGCCAGCGGACTGGGCGGGAGTAACGACGAGCAGTACTTC. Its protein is CASGLGGSNDEQYF.